Described below is a single T cell receptor beta chain sequence and its context. This CDR3 comprises 15 residues. Germline V gene data show CDR1 as PRHDT and CDR2 as FYEKMQ (reference sequence). V was cut by 2 bases and J by 3 bases, with 10 bases left in between. The sample comes from a study of blood T cell repertoires in COVID-19. About the research overall: Sites in the United States, Italy and Spain provided acute and convalescent COVID-19 samples. Sources were T cells, B-cell-depleted T cells, or PBMCs; the material itself was cDNA or gDNA.

The method was immunoSEQ multiplex PCR; TCRdb's version includes in-frame clones alone and lacks a portion of them. The repertoire consists of 200,000 to 250,000 clones, with roughly 85% occurring once and the leading ten covering approximately 12%. This TCR came from a woman younger than 30 who had recovered from COVID-19. Sequenced sample: peripheral blood. The rearrangement uses TRBV13 and TRBJ1-4, with a tentative D call TRBD1 (5 bases). This CDR3 is CASSLKDNPNEKLFF. In DNA form, the CDR3 reads TGTGCCAGCAGCTTAAAGGACAACCCTAATGAAAAACTGTTTTTT.